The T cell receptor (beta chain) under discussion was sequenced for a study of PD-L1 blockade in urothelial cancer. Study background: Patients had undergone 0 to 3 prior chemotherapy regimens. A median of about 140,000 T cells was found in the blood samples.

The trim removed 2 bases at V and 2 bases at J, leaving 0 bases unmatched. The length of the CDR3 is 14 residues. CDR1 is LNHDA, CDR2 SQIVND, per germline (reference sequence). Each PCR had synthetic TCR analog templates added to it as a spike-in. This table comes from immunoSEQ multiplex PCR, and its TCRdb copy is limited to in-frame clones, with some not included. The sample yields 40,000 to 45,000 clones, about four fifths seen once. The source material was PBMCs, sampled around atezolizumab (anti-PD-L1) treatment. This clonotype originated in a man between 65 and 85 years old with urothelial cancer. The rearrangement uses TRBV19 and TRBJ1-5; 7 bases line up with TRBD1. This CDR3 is CASSIQGGNQPQHF. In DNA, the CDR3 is TGTGCCAGTAGTATACAGGGGGGCAATCAGCCCCAGCATTTT.